What follows are 27 T cell receptor beta chains derived from one specimen sequenced in a study of cytomegalovirus exposure and HLA in healthy donors. This PCR relied on a set of 60 Vbeta primers and 13 Jbeta primers. Some clones are missing from TCRdb's copy, which holds only in-frame ones; the method was immunoSEQ multiplex PCR. The sample lists 150,000 to 200,000 clones; roughly 70% were seen once. Source material: PBMCs. The receptors shown here come from a man in his forties or fifties in good health and CMV-seropositive.

The chain links TRBV6-5 to TRBJ2-1, with 10 bases lining up with TRBD2. The CDR3 loop spans 14 amino acids. Trimming took 5 bases from V and 6 from J; bases not matched to a gene: 4. Germline CDR1 and CDR2: MNHEY and SVGAGI. CDR3 sequence: CASSKLAGVNEQFF. The CDR3 DNA follows: TGTGCCAGCAGTAAGCTAGCGGGGGTCAATGAGCAGTTCTTC.

The chain links TRBV10-3 to TRBJ2-6; weak D call: TRBD1 (6 bases). CDR1 is ENHRY, CDR2 SYGVKD, per germline. The CDR3 loop spans 17 amino acids. Trimming stripped 6 bases from V and 0 bases from J, with 15 bases between. CDR3 coding DNA: TGTGCCATCAGGTTAGGGGGAATGGGCTCTGGGGCCAACGTCCTGACTTTC. This sequence encodes CAIRLGGMGSGANVLTF.

Comments on this clone: Its ends do not fully match the called genes, so a read error is possible. The chain carries TRBV7-7 and TRBJ1-6; D not certain. The CDR3 sequence is 16 residues long. Per the germline V gene, CDR1 is SSHAT and CDR2 is FNYEAQ (reference sequence). The CDR3 DNA reads as TGTGCTAGCAGCCTTTCCGACATTGAGAAGAATTCACCCCTCCACTTT. Amino acid sequence: CASSLSDIEKNSPLHF.

This sequence joins TRBV13 and TRBJ2-3; no clear D gene. CDR1 is PRHDT and CDR2 is FYEKMQ in the germline V gene (reference sequence). Trimming shortened V by 2 bases and J by 8 bases, and 8 bases separated the two germline ends. This CDR3 comprises 12 residues. CDR3 in DNA: TGTGCCAGCAGCTTAAGTCCGGGTACGCAGTATTTT. It is translated as CASSLSPGTQYF.

The chain has TRBV4-1 and TRBJ1-4, with 8 bases fitting TRBD1. V shed 1 base, J shed 0 bases, and the junction held 7 bases outside the gene matches. The CDR3 contains 18 residues. CDR1 MGHRA and CDR2 YSYEKL come from the germline V gene. CDR3 sequence: CASSQVGTGSATNEKLFF. The DNA of the CDR3 is TGCGCCAGCAGCCAAGTAGGGACAGGATCGGCAACTAATGAAAAACTGTTTTTT.

In this sample, this clone turned up a few times. The chain joins TRBV9 to TRBJ2-7; perhaps TRBD1 as D (5 bases). The V gene's germline CDR1 is SGDLS and CDR2 YYNGEE. CDR3 size: 15 residues. V was clipped by 0 bases and J by 1 base, with 11 bases between them. CDR3 in DNA: TGTGCCAGCAGCGTAGGGCACGACAGTTCCTACGAGCAGTACTTC. The encoded protein is CASSVGHDSSYEQYF.

This chain links TRBV14 with TRBJ2-3, with 7 positions matching TRBD2. J was trimmed by 1 base and V by 0 bases; bases with no gene match: 7. This CDR3 region has 17 residues. Germline CDR1 reads SGHDN; CDR2 reads FVKESK. CDR3 region: CASSQEKAGSRTDTQYF. In nucleotides, the CDR3 is TGTGCCAGCAGCCAAGAAAAAGCGGGGTCACGCACAGATACGCAGTATTTT.

V usage is TRBV7-9 and J usage is TRBJ1-2; D not resolved. This CDR3 region has 13 residues. V gave up 6 bases and J gave up 8 bases, with 16 bases separating them. In germline, CDR1 is SEHNR, CDR2 FQNEAQ (reference sequence). CDR3 loop: CASSSLSVEGYTF. CDR3 bases: TGTGCCAGCAGTTCCTTGTCGGTAGAAGGCTACACCTTC.

This clone was detected only a few times. The chain is built from TRBV7-3 and TRBJ2-1, with D maybe TRBD2 (6 bases). The V gene lost 4 bases and the J gene lost 8 bases, with 9 bases spanning the gap. Germline V CDR1 and CDR2: SGHTA, FQGTGA. The CDR3 covers 12 residues. The CDR3 sequence is CASSSWGDEQFF. DNA of the CDR3: TGTGCCAGCAGCTCGTGGGGGGATGAGCAGTTCTTC.

The V gene is TRBV10-3, the J gene TRBJ1-5; 7 bases fit TRBD1. Germline values: CDR1 ENHRY, CDR2 SYGVKD. The CDR3 is made up of 15 amino acids. V dropped 0 bases and J dropped 8; count of bases not matched to a gene: 7. The CDR3 reads CAISESDGRGEPQHF. CDR3 in DNA: TGTGCCATCAGTGAGTCTGACGGCAGGGGGGAGCCCCAGCATTTT.

CDR3 in DNA: TGCGCCAGCAGCCAAGTCATCGCTAGGGAGGGGGAGCAGTACTTC. Translated, it gives CASSQVIAREGEQYF. The chain joins TRBV4-3 to TRBJ2-7; TRBD2 agrees at 7 bases. V was pared by 1 base and J by 7 bases, with 10 bases of the junction left unmatched. Germline CDR1 reads LGHNA; CDR2 reads YSLEER. The CDR3 is made up of 15 amino acids.

This chain uses TRBV27 with TRBJ1-2; 8 nucleotides align to TRBD1. The CDR3 has 14 residues. The trim removed 5 bases at V and 8 bases at J, leaving 10 bases unmatched. Germline V CDR1 and CDR2: MNHEY, SMNVEV (reference sequence). The CDR3 protein is CASSETGVSGGYTF. The CDR3 DNA sequence: TGTGCCAGCAGTGAGACAGGGGTATCGGGGGGCTACACCTTC.

The rearrangement joins TRBV19 to TRBJ1-5, with TRBD1 matching 7 bases. Losses at the gene ends were 3 bases for V and 7 bases for J; bases not matched to a gene: 9. The CDR3 extends over 15 amino acids. The germline CDR1 and CDR2 sequences are LNHDA and SQIVND (reference sequence). The CDR3 sequence is CASSIRAQGTQPQHF. The CDR3 region has the DNA TGTGCCAGTAGTATCAGAGCACAGGGGACCCAGCCCCAGCATTTT.

This clone turned up a few times. This chain connects TRBV7-8 to TRBJ1-5; TRBD1 matches at 11 bases. The trim removed 1 base at V and 6 bases at J, leaving 17 bases unmatched. The CDR3 has 20 residues. The germline V gene encodes CDR1 SGHVS and CDR2 FQNEAQ. CDR3 in amino acids: CASSLGRGTGGLGWGQPQHF. CDR3 bases: TGTGCCAGCAGCTTAGGTCGAGGGACAGGGGGATTGGGTTGGGGTCAGCCCCAGCATTTT.

The chain has TRBV6-1 and TRBJ2-7; D gene ambiguous. With 2 bases removed from V and 2 bases from J, the gap between germline ends came to 10 bases. CDR1 and CDR2 (germline): MNHNS, SASEGT. The CDR3 consists of 14 residues. CDR3 sequence reads: CASSELAGPYEQYF. CDR3 sequence (DNA): TGTGCCAGCAGTGAATTGGCAGGCCCCTACGAGCAGTACTTC.

The V gene is TRBV4-1, the J gene TRBJ1-2; TRBD1 might be the D (6 bases). Per germline, CDR1 MGHRA and CDR2 YSYEKL. The CDR3 has 14 residues. Between the trimmed V and J ends, which lost 5 bases and 1 base, there was a span of 11 bases. In DNA, the CDR3 is TGCGCCAGCAGCTCAGGGGAGAGTAACTATGGCTACACCTTC. Residues: CASSSGESNYGYTF.

The V call is TRBV4-1, the J call TRBJ1-5, with TRBD1 identical over 7 bases. After removal of 0 bases from V and 3 bases from J, the junction contained 8 bases not matched to a gene. This CDR3 region has 17 residues. Germline CDR1 reads MGHRA; CDR2 reads YSYEKL. The CDR3 bases are TGCGCCAGCAGCCAAGATCGGGAGGGGGCAAACAATCAGCCCCAGCATTTT. It encodes CASSQDREGANNQPQHF.

This chain links TRBV5-4 with TRBJ2-3; maybe TRBD2 (6 bases). Germline values: CDR1 SGHNT, CDR2 YYREEE (reference sequence). The CDR3 covers 15 residues. Trimming took 0 bases from V and 1 from J, leaving 9 bases between them. The CDR3, as DNA: TGTGCCAGCAGCTTGGCCGGGGGTGGCACAGATACGCAGTATTTT. Amino acids: CASSLAGGGTDTQYF.

This clone was observed a handful of times. The chain couples TRBV4-1 to TRBJ2-1, with 7 bases aligning to TRBD2. This CDR3 is built from 16 residues. Per germline, CDR1 MGHRA and CDR2 YSYEKL. The ends lost 1 base at V and 10 bases at J; junction bases unmatched: 13. Written as DNA, the CDR3 is TGCGCCAGCAGCCAAGCCGGAGAGGGCGGGGGTTGGGAGCAGTTCTTC. Translating gives CASSQAGEGGGWEQFF.

Regarding this clone: The junction and the germline gene differ at one end; a read error may be behind it. The chain employs TRBV10-1 and TRBJ2-7; 9 bases line up with TRBD1. This CDR3 comprises 12 residues. CDR1 WNHNN and CDR2 SYGVQD come from the germline V gene (reference sequence). The CDR3 sequence is CASSESGQGKHF. DNA for the CDR3: TGCGCCAGCAGTGAGTCGGGACAGGGTAAGCACTTC.

This clone was detected once. The chain joins TRBV7-2 to TRBJ1-6; 10 bases are shared with TRBD1. CDR1 and CDR2 (germline): SGHTA, FQGNSA. This CDR3 is built from 15 residues. The V segment lost 5 bases and the J segment 8 bases; nucleotides outside the gene matches: 6. In DNA form, the CDR3 reads TGTGCCAGCAGCCGACAGGGGGCGCGTGATTCACCCCTCCACTTT. Translated: CASSRQGARDSPLHF.

The rearrangement joins TRBV4-3 to TRBJ2-2; the match to TRBD1 covers 10 bases. The CDR3 is made up of 16 amino acids. V shed 4 bases, J shed 7 bases, and the junction held 9 bases outside the gene matches. Germline assignment: CDR1 LGHNA and CDR2 YSLEER. This CDR3 reads CASSPDRQGARGELFF. The CDR3 bases are TGCGCCAGCAGCCCCGACAGACAGGGGGCGCGCGGGGAGCTGTTTTTT.

The genes are TRBV2 and TRBJ1-1; TRBD1 matches at 7 bases. Trimming cost V 10 bases and J 1 base; bases outside gene matches: 12. The germline V gene has CDR1 SNHLY and CDR2 FYNNEI. This CDR3 has 15 residues. CDR3 nucleotides: TGTGCCACCGTAGGGCCAGGGGGGAAGAACACTGAAGCTTTCTTT. Protein: CATVGPGGKNTEAFF.

This chain joins TRBV5-1 and TRBJ2-3, with 8 bases lining up with TRBD2. The CDR3 spans 14 residues. The J segment lost 2 bases and the V segment lost 6 bases, leaving 5 bases of the junction unmatched. The germline V gene has CDR1 SGHRS and CDR2 YFSETQ. CDR3 in amino acids: CASTTGGATDTQYF. The CDR3 bases are TGCGCCAGCACCACGGGGGGGGCCACAGATACGCAGTATTTT. Using reference TRBV5-1 and TRBJ2-3 for the parts outside the CDR3, the full variable domain is KAGVTQTPRYLIKTRGQQVTLSCSPISGHRSVSWYQQTPGQGLQFLFEYFSETQRNKGNFPGRFSGRQFSNSRSEMNVSTLELGDSALYLCASTTGGATDTQYFGPGTRLTVL.

This clone has just a few counts. The chain links TRBV6-1 to TRBJ1-1; TRBD1 agrees at 7 bases. CDR1 and CDR2 (germline): MNHNS, SASEGT. The CDR3 runs to 15 residues. V lost 5 bases, J lost 1 base, and 7 bases stayed unmatched. The chain's CDR3 is CASSRRDSRNTEAFF. The CDR3 coding sequence is TGTGCCAGCAGTAGGCGGGACAGCCGGAACACTGAAGCTTTCTTT.

This chain joins TRBV9 and TRBJ2-2; tentative D call: TRBD2 (7 bases). This CDR3 contains 13 residues. Germline V CDR1 and CDR2: SGDLS, YYNGEE. Trimming took 5 bases from V and 6 from J, leaving 11 bases between them. CDR3 sequence reads: CASRGGPAGELFF. Here the CDR3 DNA reads TGTGCCAGCAGGGGGGGGCCCGCCGGGGAGCTGTTTTTT.

CDR3 residues: CAWDRQHTEAFF. The CDR3 DNA is TGTGCCTGGGACCGACAGCACACTGAAGCTTTCTTT. This sequence joins TRBV30 and TRBJ1-1; D is possibly TRBD1 (5 bases). The CDR3 has 12 amino acids. The germline V gene encodes CDR1 GTSNPN and CDR2 SVGIG (reference sequence). With 5 bases removed from V and 3 bases from J, the gap between germline ends came to 10 bases.